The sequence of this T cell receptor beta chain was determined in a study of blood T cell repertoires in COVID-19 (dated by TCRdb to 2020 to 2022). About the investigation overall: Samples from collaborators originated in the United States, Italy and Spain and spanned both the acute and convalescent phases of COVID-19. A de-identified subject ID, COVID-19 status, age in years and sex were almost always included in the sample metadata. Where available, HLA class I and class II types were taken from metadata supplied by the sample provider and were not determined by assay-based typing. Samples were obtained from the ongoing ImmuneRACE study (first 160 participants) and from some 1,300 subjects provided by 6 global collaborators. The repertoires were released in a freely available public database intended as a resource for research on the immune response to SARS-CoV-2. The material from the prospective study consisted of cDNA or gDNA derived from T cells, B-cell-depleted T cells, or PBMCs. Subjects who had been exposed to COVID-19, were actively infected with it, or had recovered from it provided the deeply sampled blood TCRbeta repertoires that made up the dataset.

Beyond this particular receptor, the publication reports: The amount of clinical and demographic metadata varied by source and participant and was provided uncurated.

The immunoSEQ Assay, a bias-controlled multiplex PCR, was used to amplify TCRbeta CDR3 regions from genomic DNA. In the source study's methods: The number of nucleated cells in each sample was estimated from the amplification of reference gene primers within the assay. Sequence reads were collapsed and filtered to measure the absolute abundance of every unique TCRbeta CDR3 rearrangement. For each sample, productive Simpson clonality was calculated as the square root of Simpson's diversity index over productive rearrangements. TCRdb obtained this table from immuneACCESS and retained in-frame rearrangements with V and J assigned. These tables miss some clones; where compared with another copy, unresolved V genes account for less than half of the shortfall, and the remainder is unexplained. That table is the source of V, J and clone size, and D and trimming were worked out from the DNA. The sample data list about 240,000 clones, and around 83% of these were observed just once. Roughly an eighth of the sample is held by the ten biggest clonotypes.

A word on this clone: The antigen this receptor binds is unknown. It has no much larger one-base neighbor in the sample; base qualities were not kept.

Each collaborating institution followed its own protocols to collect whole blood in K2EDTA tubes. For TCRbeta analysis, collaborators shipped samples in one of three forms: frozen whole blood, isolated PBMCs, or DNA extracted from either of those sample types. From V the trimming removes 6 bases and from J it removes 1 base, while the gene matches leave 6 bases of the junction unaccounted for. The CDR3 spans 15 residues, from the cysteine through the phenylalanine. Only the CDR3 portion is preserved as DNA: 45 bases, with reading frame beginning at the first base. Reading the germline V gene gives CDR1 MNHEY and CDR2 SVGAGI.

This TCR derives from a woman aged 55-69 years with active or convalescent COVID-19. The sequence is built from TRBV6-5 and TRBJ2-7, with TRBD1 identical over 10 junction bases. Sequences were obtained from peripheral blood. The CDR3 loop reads CASSQGQGTSYEQYF. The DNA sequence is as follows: TGTGCCAGCAGCCAGGGACAGGGGACTTCCTACGAGCAGTACTTC.